This T cell receptor beta chain comes out of a study of T cells after yellow fever vaccination. General study points: Overall, a small share of clonotypes was seen in both CD4 and CD8 compartments.

The germline V and J ends were trimmed by 4 bases and 7 bases, with 16 bases remaining between them. The CDR3 is made up of 14 amino acids. About this clonotype itself: Its specificity is not known.

From the 5' RACE reads, TCRdb called clonotypes with MiXCR, one entry per CDR3 protein. Among 350,000 to 450,000 distinct CDR3 sequences listed, 6.2% were seen once. The V gene is TRBV12-3 or TRBV12-4, the J gene TRBJ1-1; D gene ambiguous. The material was PBMCs, obtained 5 days after the yellow fever booster vaccination. The TCR was taken from a man younger than 40 who received the YFV17D yellow fever vaccine. This CDR3 is CASSYGLPVDEAFF. CDR3 DNA: TGTGCCAGCAGTTACGGACTCCCCGTAGATGAAGCTTTCTTT.